This T cell receptor (beta chain) originates from a study of blood T cell repertoires in COVID-19 (dated by TCRdb to the early 2020s). Some background on the complete study: The collaborator samples originated in the United States, Italy and Spain and spanned the acute and convalescent phases of COVID-19. The prospective study material was composed of cDNA or gDNA derived from T cells, B-cell-depleted T cells, or PBMCs. The dataset comprised deeply sampled blood TCRbeta repertoires from subjects exposed to, actively infected with, or recovered from COVID-19. A freely available public database, intended as a resource for researchers studying the immune response to SARS-CoV-2, is where the repertoires were released. The samples were drawn from two sources: the first 160 participants of the ongoing ImmuneRACE study, and 1,200 or so subjects contributed by 6 global collaborators. Sample metadata almost always included a de-identified subject ID, COVID-19 status, age in years and sex. Where available, HLA class I and class II types were obtained from metadata supplied by the sample provider rather than from assay-based typing.

As concerns this clone: Its antigen is currently not known. Per-base quality was not reported, and no clone a single base away is much larger than it.

The full study reports these points: The quantity of clinical and demographic metadata differed by source and by participant and was supplied without curation.

Collaborating institutions collected whole blood in K2EDTA tubes following their own protocols. For TCRbeta analysis, collaborators shipped samples as frozen whole blood, isolated PBMCs, or DNA extracted from either of those sample types. TCRbeta CDR3 regions were amplified from genomic DNA using the immunoSEQ Assay, a bias-controlled multiplex PCR. The original methods were these. The number of nucleated cells in each sample was estimated from the amplification of reference gene primers within the assay. Sequence reads were collapsed and filtered to measure the absolute abundance of every unique TCRbeta CDR3 rearrangement. For each sample, productive Simpson clonality was calculated as the square root of Simpson's diversity index across productive rearrangements. Drawn from immuneACCESS, this table holds only the in-frame rearrangements with V and J called that TCRdb kept. Clones are partly lost; checked studies trace under half to an unresolved V gene and leave the rest unexplained. V and J calls and clone size are copied from that table; D and trimming were computed from the DNA. The sample yields fewer than 150,000 clones; just under 90% were counted once. The ten largest make up around 10% of the sample.

After removal of 2 bases from V and 7 bases from J, the junction retains 13 bases not matched to a gene. The germline V gene yields SGHRS for CDR1 and YFSETQ for CDR2. Spanning cysteine to phenylalanine, the CDR3 consists of 16 amino acids. The DNA shown is the 48-base CDR3, in frame from base 1. This receptor was obtained from an elderly woman with acute or convalescent COVID-19. The specimen was peripheral blood. The sequence is built from TRBV5-1 and TRBJ1-1; 8 central nucleotides agree with TRBD1. The DNA is TGCGCCAGCAGCTTTTACGGACAGGGACCCTTTTTTGAAGCTTTCTTT. Its protein is CASSFYGQGPFFEAFF.